Listed below are T cell receptor beta chains from one sample, sequenced in a study of T cells in Graves' hyperthyroidism and ophthalmopathy. TCRdb fed the multiplex PCR reads into MiXCR, producing one record per CDR3 protein. The sample lists approximately 590,000 distinct CDR3 sequences; about 45% were seen once. The sample comprised peripheral blood or thyroid tissue (not recorded which). The receptors shown here come from a woman between 18 and 29 years old with Graves' hyperthyroidism. Each CDR3 is given with its conserved first and last residue. D genes are given only for firm matches. The size of a clone is reported for some rows only, either as once, few or many, or as a class for expanded clones.

CDR3: CASSIGPGGSTEAFF
DNA: TGTGCCAGTAGTATAGGTCCAGGGGGCAGTACTGAAGCTTTCTTT
J: TRBJ1-1
V: TRBV19
size: few
D: TRBD1

CDR3: CSARPTWEAFF
DNA: TGCAGTGCTAGACCAACCTGGGAAGCTTTCTTT
J: TRBJ1-1
V: TRBV20-1
size: -
D: -

CDR3: CSVSRSSNYGYTF
DNA: TGCAGTGTCTCGCGAAGCTCCAACTATGGCTACACCTTC
J: TRBJ1-2
V: TRBV20-1
size: many
D: -

CDR3: CSAINRDRATEAFF
DNA: TGCAGTGCTATCAACCGGGACAGGGCGACTGAAGCTTTCTTT
J: TRBJ1-1
V: TRBV20-1
size: few
D: TRBD1

CDR3: CSAFNRDGNYGYTF
DNA: TGCAGTGCCTTTAACCGGGACGGCAACTATGGCTACACCTTC
J: TRBJ1-2
V: TRBV20-1
size: many
D: -

CDR3: CSILTGGSETQYF
DNA: TGCAGCATCCTGACAGGGGGCTCAGAGACCCAGTACTTC
J: TRBJ2-5
V: TRBV29-1
size: once
D: TRBD1

CDR3: CASSRDVAQPQHF
DNA: TGCGCCAGCTCAAGGGACGTCGCGCAGCCCCAGCATTTT
J: TRBJ1-5
V: TRBV4-3
size: few
D: -

CDR3: CASSQWKQYEQYF
DNA: TGTGCCAGCAGCCAATGGAAACAGTACGAGCAGTACTTC
J: TRBJ2-7
V: TRBV5-4
size: few
D: -

CDR3: CASSELAGSLEGQYF
DNA: TGTGCCAGCAGTGAGCTAGCGGGTTCTCTCGAGGGGCAGTACTTC
J: TRBJ2-7
V: TRBV7-3
size: -
D: TRBD2

CDR3: CAISGGFRSQPQHF
DNA: TGTGCCATCAGTGGGGGTTTTAGGAGTCAGCCCCAGCATTTT
J: TRBJ1-5
V: TRBV10-3
size: -
D: -

CDR3: CASSFRTGRDEKLFF
DNA: TGTGCCAGCAGTTTCCGGACAGGGAGGGATGAAAAACTGTTTTTT
J: TRBJ1-4
V: TRBV6-5
size: -
D: TRBD1

CDR3: CASSLAGGGSSYEQYF
DNA: TGTGCCAGCAGCTTAGCTGGCGGCGGGAGCTCCTACGAGCAGTACTTC
J: TRBJ2-7
V: TRBV7-2
size: -
D: TRBD2

CDR3: CATSDLVQGEETQYF
DNA: TGTGCCACCAGTGATTTGGTGCAGGGGGAAGAGACCCAGTACTTC
J: TRBJ2-5
V: TRBV24-1
size: once
D: TRBD1

CDR3: CAITGSGLAGDEQYF
DNA: TGTGCCATCACGGGCTCGGGACTAGCGGGAGACGAGCAGTACTTC
J: TRBJ2-7
V: TRBV10-3
size: many
D: TRBD2

CDR3: CASSSGANSNQPQHF
DNA: TGTGCCAGCAGTTCGGGAGCGAATAGCAATCAGCCCCAGCATTTT
J: TRBJ1-5
V: TRBV6-5
size: -
D: -

CDR3: CAWTHSEGYGYTF
DNA: TGTGCCTGGACTCACAGTGAGGGATATGGCTACACCTTC
J: TRBJ1-2
V: TRBV25-1
size: -
D: -

CDR3: CASSHGTRYEQYF
DNA: TGTGCCAGCAGCCACGGGACTAGATACGAGCAGTACTTC
J: TRBJ2-7
V: TRBV7-9
size: -
D: TRBD2

CDR3: CASSERGMREKLFF
DNA: TGTGCCAGCAGTGAGCGGGGTATGAGAGAAAAACTGTTTTTT
J: TRBJ1-4
V: TRBV2
size: many
D: -

CDR3: CASSLDRVSPTAEAFF
DNA: TGTGCCAGCAGCTTAGACAGGGTGAGCCCTACCGCCGAAGCTTTCTTT
J: TRBJ1-1
V: TRBV7-9
size: once
D: -

CDR3: CASSHRSSEQYF
DNA: TGTGCCAGCAGCCATAGGAGCTCCGAGCAGTACTTC
J: TRBJ2-7
V: TRBV7-3
size: few
D: -

CDR3: CASSPLGIRNTGELFF
DNA: TGTGCCAGCAGCCCGTTGGGGATCCGAAACACCGGGGAGCTGTTTTTT
J: TRBJ2-2
V: TRBV11-2
size: -
D: -

CDR3: CAIAESSPNDAYGQYF
DNA: TGTGCCATCGCAGAGAGCTCCCCCAACGACGCATATGGGCAGTACTTC
J: TRBJ2-7
V: TRBV10-3
size: -
D: -

CDR3: CASSRRRDTRNTEAFF
DNA: TGTGCCAGCAGTCGAAGAAGGGACACGAGGAACACTGAAGCTTTCTTT
J: TRBJ1-1
V: TRBV2
size: -
D: -

CDR3: CASSDDRGAAFF
DNA: TGTGCCAGTAGTGACGACAGGGGCGCAGCTTTCTTT
J: TRBJ1-1
V: TRBV19
size: few
D: TRBD1

CDR3: CASLATANYGYTF
DNA: TGTGCCAGCTTAGCAACAGCTAACTATGGCTACACCTTC
J: TRBJ1-2
V: TRBV25-1
size: -
D: -

CDR3: CATSDLTSREGTNEKLFF
DNA: TGTGCCACCAGTGATTTGACGAGCAGGGAGGGGACTAATGAAAAACTGTTTTTT
J: TRBJ1-4
V: TRBV24-1
size: -
D: -

CDR3: CASRPPDSFYGYTF
DNA: TGTGCCAGCAGGCCACCGGACAGCTTCTATGGCTACACCTTC
J: TRBJ1-2
V: TRBV7-9
size: -
D: -

CDR3: CSVRGLAGGEQYF
DNA: TGCAGCGTGAGGGGACTAGCCGGTGGTGAGCAGTACTTC
J: TRBJ2-7
V: TRBV29-1
size: -
D: TRBD2

CDR3: CAIRELAGVEETQYF
DNA: TGTGCCATCAGGGAACTAGCGGGAGTTGAGGAGACCCAGTACTTC
J: TRBJ2-5
V: TRBV10-3
size: -
D: TRBD2

CDR3: CASSLEVSGGLHTEAFF
DNA: TGTGCCAGCAGCTTAGAGGTATCAGGGGGACTGCACACTGAAGCTTTCTTT
J: TRBJ1-1
V: TRBV7-9
size: -
D: TRBD1

CDR3: CAISGTGLVQPQHF
DNA: TGTGCCATCAGTGGGACAGGGTTAGTTCAGCCCCAGCATTTT
J: TRBJ1-5
V: TRBV10-3
size: -
D: TRBD1

CDR3: CSQGGTGMGNQPQHF
DNA: TGCAGCCAAGGTGGGACAGGGATGGGCAATCAGCCCCAGCATTTT
J: TRBJ1-5
V: TRBV29-1
size: -
D: TRBD1

CDR3: CASCDLRSSHEQYF
DNA: TGTGCCAGCTGCGACCTCCGCTCATCACACGAGCAGTACTTC
J: TRBJ2-7
V: TRBV2
size: many
D: -

CDR3: CASSSGSHEQYF
DNA: TGTGCCAGCAGTTCAGGGAGCCACGAGCAGTACTTC
J: TRBJ2-7
V: TRBV11-1
size: -
D: -

CDR3: CASSRAQGDGYTF
DNA: TGTGCCAGCAGTCGAGCGCAGGGGGACGGCTACACCTTC
J: TRBJ1-2
V: TRBV7-2
size: few
D: TRBD1

CDR3: CASSDRVPHETQYF
DNA: TGCGCCAGCAGCGACAGGGTTCCCCACGAGACCCAGTACTTC
J: TRBJ2-5
V: TRBV5-1
size: -
D: TRBD1

CDR3: CSARDPSDRNQETQYF
DNA: TGCAGTGCTAGAGATCCCTCCGACAGGAACCAAGAGACCCAGTACTTC
J: TRBJ2-5
V: TRBV20-1
size: -
D: -

CDR3: CSVVRGASGSVGYEQYF
DNA: TGCAGCGTGGTCAGAGGGGCTAGCGGGAGTGTCGGGTACGAGCAGTACTTC
J: TRBJ2-7
V: TRBV29-1
size: -
D: TRBD2

CDR3: CSVPGEDGYTF
DNA: TGCAGCGTTCCGGGGGAGGACGGCTACACCTTC
J: TRBJ1-2
V: TRBV29-1
size: -
D: -

CDR3: CASSRGVVDQPQHF
DNA: TGTGCCAGCAGCAGGGGGGTGGTGGATCAGCCCCAGCATTTT
J: TRBJ1-5
V: TRBV9
size: few
D: -

CDR3: CASSTPQGWVQPQHF
DNA: TGTGCCAGTAGTACCCCCCAAGGGTGGGTTCAGCCCCAGCATTTT
J: TRBJ1-5
V: TRBV19
size: few
D: -

CDR3: CASSQVKGAGANVLTF
DNA: TGTGCCAGCAGCCAAGTTAAGGGAGCTGGGGCCAACGTCCTGACTTTC
J: TRBJ2-6
V: TRBV14
size: many
D: -

CDR3: CASTSGTGDTDTQYF
DNA: TGTGCCAGTACCTCCGGGACAGGAGACACAGATACGCAGTATTTT
J: TRBJ2-3
V: TRBV19
size: -
D: TRBD1

CDR3: CATSDSRNYGYTF
DNA: TGTGCCACCAGTGATTCTCGAAACTATGGCTACACCTTC
J: TRBJ1-2
V: TRBV24-1
size: many
D: -

CDR3: CASIKPGQGETQYF
DNA: TGTGCCAGCATCAAACCCGGACAGGGAGAGACCCAGTACTTC
J: TRBJ2-5
V: TRBV2
size: many
D: TRBD1

CDR3: CSARVLSGNSYEQYF
DNA: TGCAGTGCCCGCGTACTGTCGGGAAACTCCTACGAGCAGTACTTC
J: TRBJ2-7
V: TRBV20-1
size: few
D: -

CDR3: CSLERAYEQYF
DNA: TGCAGCTTGGAAAGGGCCTACGAGCAGTACTTC
J: TRBJ2-7
V: TRBV29-1
size: -
D: -

CDR3: CASSFGQGTEAFF
DNA: TGTGCCAGCAGCTTCGGACAGGGGACCGAAGCTTTCTTT
J: TRBJ1-1
V: TRBV7-9
size: many
D: TRBD1

CDR3: CATSESGQARDTQYF
DNA: TGTGCCACCAGTGAATCGGGACAGGCAAGGGATACGCAGTATTTT
J: TRBJ2-3
V: TRBV24-1
size: few
D: TRBD1

CDR3: CASSLEKVSYGYTF
DNA: TGCGCCAGCAGCTTGGAGAAGGTCTCCTATGGCTACACCTTC
J: TRBJ1-2
V: TRBV5-1
size: few
D: -